The following is a T cell receptor (beta chain) sequence with its context. The target antigen is unknown. With 60 Vbeta and 13 Jbeta primers, the PCR was carried out. The assay was immunoSEQ multiplex PCR, and TCRdb's table has in-frame clones only and misses some. The sample holds roughly 200,000 clones; less than 85% are singletons and the top ten take around 6%. The data were taken from a study of cytomegalovirus exposure and HLA in healthy donors. For the study at large: The early release's HLA-typed donors yielded tens of millions of unique TCRs.

Trimming cost V 4 bases and J 1 base, with 20 bases left between them. This CDR3 is built from 17 residues. CDR1 and CDR2 (germline): SGHRS, YFSETQ. General study findings and limits: For most subjects, TCR beta sequences were reported to predict HLA-A and HLA-B alleles with accuracy. TCR beta chains associated with HLA were, in a later analysis, more clonally expanded than equally common others.

The rearrangement joins TRBV5-1 to TRBJ1-1; possible D gene TRBD1, 6 bases. The TCR comes from a man aged 40-50 years in good health and CMV-seronegative. What was sequenced was PBMCs. The DNA of the CDR3 is TGCGCCAGCAGCGGGTGGGGACACCAAGAATCGAACACTGAAGCTTTCTTT. Residues: CASSGWGHQESNTEAFF.